The 18 T cell receptor beta chains in this list originate from one sample, sequenced in a study of blood T cells in healthy people across ages. Sample-barcoded 5' priming and a J-beta primer mix drove a second PCR of about 6 to 12 cycles. MiXCR was run by TCRdb on the 5' RACE reads, yielding one entry per CDR3 protein. The table records some 370,000 distinct CDR3 sequences, roughly half of them present only once. The source material was blood. These receptors were collected from a man between 60 and 75 years old in good health.

Only a few counts were recorded for this clonotype. A single base separates this from a much larger clone, so it may be a read error. The rearrangement uses TRBV20-1 and TRBJ2-5; a weak D match, TRBD1 (5 bases). Germline V CDR1 and CDR2: DFQATT, SNEGSKA (reference sequence). Between the trimmed V and J ends, which lost 5 bases and 11 bases, there was a span of 21 bases. The CDR3 loop spans 13 amino acids. The CDR3 reads CSAPDDRYNEQYF. The CDR3 DNA reads as TGCAGTGCTCCCGACGACAGATACAATGAGCAGTACTTC.

This clonotype came up a few times. This chain uses TRBV10-3 with TRBJ1-2, with D uncertain. The germline gives CDR1 ENHRY, CDR2 SYGVKD. The CDR3 covers 14 residues. V was shortened by 3 bases and J by 4 bases, with 12 bases between the two germline ends. DNA of the CDR3: TGTGCCATCAGTGAAGATGGGTCTATCTATGGCTACACCTTC. It codes for CAISEDGSIYGYTF.

V is TRBV5-5 and J is TRBJ2-5, with D hard to call. Germline V gene lookup returns CDR1 SGHKS and CDR2 YYEKEE (reference sequence). Trimming removed 2 bases from V and 2 bases from J, with 10 bases in between. The CDR3 spans 14 residues. CDR3 sequence reads: CASSFRPTQETQYF. CDR3 DNA: TGTGCCAGCAGCTTCAGGCCAACGCAAGAGACCCAGTACTTC. Full variable domain (outside the CDR3, taken from reference TRBV5-5 and TRBJ2-5): DAGVTQSPTHLIKTRGQQVTLRCSPISGHKSVSWYQQVLGQGPQFIFQYYEKEERGRGNFPDRFSARQFPNYSSELNVNALLLGDSALYLCASSFRPTQETQYFGPGTRLLVL.

This clonotype was recorded many times. The rearrangement uses TRBV14 and TRBJ2-4; D is uncertain. V dropped 1 base and J dropped 10 bases, with 8 bases sitting between them. The CDR3 spans 12 residues. The germline V gene encodes CDR1 SGHDN and CDR2 FVKESK. CDR3 sequence (DNA): TGTGCCAGCAGCCAAGCCCCCAGTATTCAGTACTTC. Amino acids: CASSQAPSIQYF. The full variable domain, its missing parts supplied by reference TRBV14 and TRBJ2-4, is EAGVTQFPSHSVIEKGQTVTLRCDPISGHDNLYWYRRVMGKEIKFLLHFVKESKQDESGMPNNRFLAERTGGTYSTLKVQPAELEDSGVYFCASSQAPSIQYFGAGTRLSVL.

V gene TRBV11-2 combines with J gene TRBJ2-7, with no clear D. This CDR3 has 13 amino acids. The V gene lost 5 bases and the J gene lost 3 bases, with 11 bases spanning the gap. Germline lookup yields CDR1 SGHAT and CDR2 FQNNGV. CDR3 in amino acids: CASSRSQDYEQYF. The DNA for the CDR3 is TGTGCCAGCAGCCGAAGCCAGGACTACGAGCAGTACTTC.

The table lists this clonotype with a few counts. The V gene is TRBV5-5, the J gene TRBJ2-7; TRBD1 agrees at 10 bases. Germline CDR1 reads SGHKS; CDR2 reads YYEKEE (reference sequence). After removal of 4 bases from V and 6 bases from J, the junction contained 10 bases not matched to a gene. The CDR3 consists of 15 residues. The DNA for the CDR3 is TGTGCCAGCAGCCCCCCGGGACAGGGGAGCCGCGAGCAGTACTTC. Its protein product is CASSPPGQGSREQYF.

This clonotype was seen only a few times. The gene calls are TRBV16 and TRBJ2-3; D unresolved. The germline V and J ends were trimmed by 5 bases and 4 bases, with 10 bases remaining between them. Germline CDR1 is KGHSY and CDR2 is FQNENV. The CDR3 extends over 13 amino acids. This CDR3 reads CASSGSYPDTQYF. Written as DNA, the CDR3 is TGTGCCAGCAGCGGTTCCTACCCAGATACGCAGTATTTT.

This clonotype appeared once. The V gene is TRBV20-1, the J gene TRBJ1-4; D is unresolved. Trimming cost V 4 bases and J 8 bases, with 11 bases left between them. Germline V lookup: CDR1 DFQATT, CDR2 SNEGSKA (reference sequence). The CDR3 loop spans 12 amino acids. In nucleotides, the CDR3 is TGCAGTGCTACTGCATCTGAGGAAAAACTGTTTTTT. Its translation: CSATASEEKLFF.

This clonotype was detected only a few times. The V and J genes are TRBV6-2 or TRBV6-3 and TRBJ2-7; TRBD2 matches at 10 bases. V lost 7 bases and J lost 4; bases outside the gene matches: 10. This CDR3 has 15 residues. Germline values: CDR1 MNHEY, CDR2 SVGEGT. The CDR3 DNA follows: TGTGCCAGCACCTACCTAGCGGGAGTAACTTACGAGCAGTACTTC. Protein product: CASTYLAGVTYEQYF.

The V gene is TRBV5-1, the J gene TRBJ2-1, with D maybe TRBD1 (5 bases). The CDR3 totals 15 residues. Germline-derived CDR1 and CDR2 are SGHRS and YFSETQ. V was trimmed by 0 bases and J by 5 bases, leaving 12 bases between them. CDR3 protein: CASSLEGAPDNEQFF. CDR3 DNA sequence: TGCGCCAGCAGCTTGGAAGGGGCCCCTGACAATGAGCAGTTCTTC.

This clonotype turned up a few times. V and J are TRBV20-1 and TRBJ2-1; D is tentatively TRBD1 or TRBD2 (5 bases each). This CDR3 is built from 15 residues. The germline CDR1 and CDR2 sequences are DFQATT and SNEGSKA (reference sequence). Trimming shortened V by 6 bases and J by 5 bases, and 20 bases separated the two germline ends. The CDR3 sequence: CSAPRSAGRDNEQFF. In DNA, the CDR3 is TGCAGTGCCCCGAGGAGCGCGGGCAGGGACAATGAGCAGTTCTTC.

V and J are TRBV6-6 and TRBJ1-5; maybe TRBD1 (6 bases). Trimming shortened V by 6 bases and J by 6 bases, and 12 bases separated the two germline ends. The CDR3 totals 13 residues. Germline V gives CDR1 MNHNY, CDR2 SVGAGI (reference sequence). The CDR3 coding sequence is TGTGCCAGCAGAGCCCAGGGGTTTCAGCCCCAGCATTTT. It yields the protein CASRAQGFQPQHF.

This sequence joins TRBV6-6 and TRBJ1-2, with TRBD1 as a possible D gene (6 bases). The CDR3 has 15 residues. The ends were cut back, 7 bases at V and 6 bases at J, with 21 bases in the middle. Germline loops: CDR1 MNHNY, CDR2 SVGAGI (reference sequence). The DNA for the CDR3 is TGTGCCAGCACCCGCCCAACGGACAGATCTCATGGCTACACCTTC. Its translation is CASTRPTDRSHGYTF.

This clonotype was detected only a few times. V gene TRBV29-1 combines with J gene TRBJ2-7; no firm D call. Germline CDR1 is SQVTM and CDR2 is ANQGSEA. This CDR3 region has 14 residues. Trimming cost V 1 base and J 0 bases, with 10 bases left between them. The CDR3 reads CSVEGPASSYEQYF. DNA for the CDR3: TGCAGCGTTGAAGGACCAGCCAGCTCCTACGAGCAGTACTTC.

This chain connects TRBV20-1 to TRBJ1-5; no clear D gene. The CDR3 loop spans 14 amino acids. Germline CDR1 DFQATT, CDR2 SNEGSKA (reference sequence). V was cut by 5 bases and J by 6 bases, with 17 bases left in between. CDR3 region: CSARQNIDIQPQHF. In DNA form, the CDR3 reads TGCAGTGCTCGCCAAAATATAGACATTCAGCCCCAGCATTTT.

The sample holds a few counts of this clonotype. V and J are TRBV29-1 and TRBJ2-3, with TRBD2 identical over 8 bases. CDR1 is SQVTM and CDR2 is ANQGSEA in the germline V gene. Trimming at V came to 7 bases and at J to 3 bases, leaving 21 bases not matched to a gene. The CDR3 consists of 18 residues. CDR3 sequence reads: CSALFPDLLGGRTDTQYF. Here the CDR3 DNA reads TGCAGCGCCCTTTTCCCAGACTTACTCGGCGGGAGGACAGATACGCAGTATTTT.

The chain combines TRBV5-5 with TRBJ2-1; 11 bases align to TRBD2. Germline-derived CDR1 and CDR2 are SGHKS and YYEKEE (reference sequence). This CDR3 region has 14 residues. V shed 6 bases and J 7 bases; nucleotides not matched to a gene: 6. The DNA for the CDR3 is TGTGCCAGCAACCTAGCGGGAGGTGGGAATGAGCAGTTCTTC. Its protein is CASNLAGGGNEQFF.

The rearrangement joins TRBV7-3 to TRBJ2-3; 7 positions match TRBD1. This CDR3 is built from 16 residues. From germline, CDR1 is SGHTA and CDR2 FQGTGA. The J segment lost 0 bases and the V segment lost 1 base, leaving 4 bases of the junction unmatched. The CDR3 loop is CASSLMTTGSTDTQYF. DNA for the CDR3: TGTGCCAGCAGCTTAATGACGACAGGGAGCACAGATACGCAGTATTTT.